This TCR beta chain was profiled in a study of blood T cell repertoires in COVID-19. Study at large: T cells, B-cell-depleted T cells, or PBMCs supplied cDNA or gDNA.

The count of this clone is one. Patients from Seattle were sampled longitudinally, starting during active infection. In the source study's methods: Estimated nucleated cell counts came from reference gene primer amplification. Libraries were prepared by immunoSEQ multiplex PCR; TCRdb keeps only in-frame clonotypes and omits some of them. The V and J calls and clone size are taken from that table; D and trimming were inferred from the DNA. The sample includes about 120,000 clones, roughly 86% seen only once; the top ten take approximately 10%. Germline values: CDR1 ENHRY, CDR2 SYGVKD. With 6 bases clipped from V and 3 bases from J, the junction kept 8 bases outside the gene matches. CDR3 size: 15 residues.

The V and J genes are TRBV10-3 and TRBJ1-5; 7 bases fit TRBD1. The sequenced sample was peripheral blood. This TCR was sampled from a woman in her 70s with COVID-19, enrolled during active disease. The CDR3, as DNA: TGTGCCATCAGCGGTGGGACAGCCGACAATCAGCCCCAGCATTTT. It encodes CAISGGTADNQPQHF.